Presented here are 15 T cell receptor beta chains from one specimen sequenced in a study of blood T cell repertoires in COVID-19. Here immunoSEQ multiplex PCR was the method, and the copy in TCRdb shows in-frame clones only, minus some. The table lists roughly 120,000 clones, nearly 90% of them singletons. Input material: peripheral blood. The source of these receptors is a human donor in a cohort sampled during active COVID-19.

This chain uses TRBV19 with TRBJ1-1, with a weak D call TRBD1 (6 bases). The CDR3 is 15 residues long. V lost 7 bases and J 6 bases, leaving 21 bases between the germline ends. Germline V gene sequence: CDR1 LNHDA, CDR2 SQIVND (reference sequence). The CDR3 sequence is CASTAGELGNPEAFF. DNA of the CDR3: TGTGCCAGTACAGCAGGGGAGCTCGGGAATCCTGAAGCTTTCTTT.

The chain links TRBV19 to TRBJ1-4; D is unclear. From germline, CDR1 is LNHDA and CDR2 SQIVND (reference sequence). The CDR3 totals 14 residues. The V gene lost 7 bases and the J gene lost 2 bases, with 11 bases spanning the gap. CDR3 sequence: CASTGGLTNEKLFF. The CDR3 DNA reads as TGTGCCAGTACTGGAGGTCTCACTAATGAAAAACTGTTTTTT.

This chain links TRBV2 with TRBJ2-1, with TRBD2 as a possible D gene (5 bases). This CDR3 contains 13 residues. Germline assignment: CDR1 SNHLY and CDR2 FYNNEI. With 3 bases removed from V and 3 bases from J, the gap between germline ends came to 6 bases. In nucleotides, the CDR3 is TGTGCCAGCAGTGATGGGAGCTACAATGAGCAGTTCTTC. It is translated as CASSDGSYNEQFF.

V is TRBV5-6 and J is TRBJ1-1; TRBD1 aligns across 8 bases. From germline, CDR1 is SGHDT and CDR2 YYEEEE. Losses at the gene ends were 3 bases for V and 0 bases for J; bases not matched to a gene: 7. The CDR3 loop spans 16 amino acids. The DNA of the CDR3 is TGTGCCAGCAGCTCGCTGCGACAGGGGATGAACACTGAAGCTTTCTTT. The encoded protein is CASSSLRQGMNTEAFF.

V is TRBV5-3 and J is TRBJ2-5; TRBD1 aligns across 7 bases. TRBV5-3 is recorded as an ORF, its role being uncertain. CDR3 length: 17 amino acids. V gave up 0 bases and J gave up 5 bases; unmatched junction bases: 13. CDR3: CARSLVQFYRGDETQYF. CDR3 nucleotides: TGTGCCAGAAGCTTGGTTCAGTTTTACAGGGGAGATGAGACCCAGTACTTC.

The J gene is TRBJ2-3, the V gene TRBV7-9; 10 positions agree with TRBD2. Germline V gene sequence: CDR1 SEHNR, CDR2 FQNEAQ (reference sequence). V was pared by 5 bases and J by 6 bases, with 2 bases of the junction left unmatched. This CDR3 region has 13 residues. CDR3: CASSLLAGDTQYF. The CDR3 DNA is TGTGCCAGCAGCCTACTAGCGGGGGATACGCAGTATTTT.

The chain links TRBV3-1 (or the pseudogene TRBV3-2) to TRBJ2-7; tentative D call: TRBD1 (6 bases). V lost 1 base and J lost 2, with 15 bases in between. Germline CDR1 is LGHDT and CDR2 is YNNKEL (reference sequence). The length of the CDR3 is 16 residues. The CDR3 bases are TGTGCCAGCAGCCAAGTGCGAGGGGGTCTTCCCTACGAGCAGTACTTC. Amino acid sequence: CASSQVRGGLPYEQYF.

The J gene is TRBJ2-5, the V gene TRBV5-6, with 7 bases matching TRBD2. This CDR3 spans 16 amino acids. Germline CDR1 SGHDT, CDR2 YYEEEE. Losses at the gene ends were 1 base for V and 1 base for J; bases not matched to a gene: 7. CDR3 nucleotide sequence: TGTGCCAGCAGCTTGCTTGGCGGGGGATTCCAAGAGACCCAGTACTTC. This gives the protein CASSLLGGGFQETQYF.

The chain is built from TRBV19 and TRBJ1-2, with D perhaps TRBD1 (6 bases). This CDR3 spans 17 amino acids. From germline, CDR1 is LNHDA and CDR2 SQIVND (reference sequence). V was trimmed by 5 bases and J by 4 bases, leaving 23 bases between them. This CDR3 is CASSDPPRGRGPYGYTF. The CDR3 DNA is TGTGCCAGTAGTGACCCCCCAAGGGGGAGGGGCCCCTATGGCTACACCTTC.

The chain uses TRBV12-5 and TRBJ2-1; TRBD1 aligns across 9 bases. The J segment lost 1 base and the V segment lost 4 bases, leaving 2 bases of the junction unmatched. CDR3 length equals 15 residues. From germline, CDR1 is LGHNT and CDR2 FRNRAP. The CDR3 reads CASGSGQGSYNEQFF. The CDR3, as DNA: TGTGCTAGTGGTTCGGGACAGGGTTCCTACAATGAGCAGTTCTTC.

The rearrangement links TRBV6-1 to TRBJ1-6; perhaps TRBD1 as D (6 bases). The CDR3 totals 17 residues. CDR1 is MNHNS, CDR2 SASEGT, per germline. V lost 4 bases to trimming and J lost 4 bases, with 17 bases between them. The CDR3 DNA sequence: TGTGCCAGCAGTGTAGGACAGTTGATTTCATATAATTCACCCCTCCACTTT. Its translation is CASSVGQLISYNSPLHF.

The CDR3 sequence is CASSRDSANYGYTF. In DNA form, the CDR3 reads TGCGCCAGCAGCAGGGACAGCGCTAACTATGGCTACACCTTC. This chain joins TRBV5-1 and TRBJ1-2, with 7 bases that match TRBD1. After removal of 4 bases from V and 0 bases from J, the junction contained 3 bases not matched to a gene. The length of the CDR3 is 14 residues. CDR1 and CDR2 from the germline V gene are SGHRS and YFSETQ. The full variable domain, with the rest looked up from reference TRBV5-1 and TRBJ1-2, is KAGVTQTPRYLIKTRGQQVTLSCSPISGHRSVSWYQQTPGQGLQFLFEYFSETQRNKGNFPGRFSGRQFSNSRSEMNVSTLELGDSALYLCASSRDSANYGYTFGSGTRLTVV.

The chain recombines TRBV5-4 with TRBJ2-2, with 7 bases matching TRBD2. In germline, CDR1 is SGHNT, CDR2 YYREEE (reference sequence). Germline trimming cut 3 bases from V and 4 bases from J; bases unmatched to any gene: 9. The CDR3 is made up of 16 amino acids. The DNA for the CDR3 is TGTGCCAGCAGCTCAGATGCGGGAGTGGCCACCGGGGAGCTGTTTTTT. As protein: CASSSDAGVATGELFF.

The rearrangement links TRBV9 to TRBJ2-1, with TRBD2 identical over 9 bases. The CDR3 contains 15 residues. Trimming at V came to 0 bases and at J to 7 bases, leaving 5 bases not matched to a gene. Germline V gene lookup returns CDR1 SGDLS and CDR2 YYNGEE. The CDR3 region has the DNA TGTGCCAGCAGCGTAGTAGCGGGGGTTTTTAATGAGCAGTTCTTC. Translation: CASSVVAGVFNEQFF.

The CDR3 spells CAWSPGQGYTTQYF. For the CDR3, the DNA is TGTGCCTGGAGCCCGGGACAGGGGTATACGACCCAGTACTTC. The V gene is TRBV30, the J gene TRBJ2-5; 10 nucleotides match TRBD1. Germline CDR1 reads GTSNPN; CDR2 reads SVGIG (reference sequence). The V segment lost 3 bases and the J segment 7 bases; nucleotides outside the gene matches: 8. This CDR3 is 14 amino acids long.